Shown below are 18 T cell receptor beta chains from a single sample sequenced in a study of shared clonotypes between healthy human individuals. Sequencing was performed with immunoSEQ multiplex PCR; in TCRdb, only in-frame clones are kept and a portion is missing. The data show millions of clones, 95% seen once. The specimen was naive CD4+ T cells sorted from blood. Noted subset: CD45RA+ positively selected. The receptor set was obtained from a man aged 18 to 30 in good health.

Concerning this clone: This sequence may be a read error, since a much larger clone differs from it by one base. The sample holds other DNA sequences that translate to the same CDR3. The CDR3 spells CASSQEMKGQPQHF. CDR3 DNA sequence: TGCGCCAGCAGCCAAGAAATGAAGGGGCAGCCCCAGCATTTT. The V call is TRBV4-1, the J call TRBJ1-5; D is perhaps TRBD1 (5 bases). Germline V gene sequence: CDR1 MGHRA, CDR2 YSYEKL. V was pared by 0 bases and J by 7 bases, with 10 bases between. The CDR3 runs to 14 residues.

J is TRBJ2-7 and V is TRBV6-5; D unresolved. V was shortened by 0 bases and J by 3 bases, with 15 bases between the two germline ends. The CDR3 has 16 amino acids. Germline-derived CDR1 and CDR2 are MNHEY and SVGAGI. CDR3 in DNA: TGTGCCAGCAGTTACTCACCCCCCGGTAGGGTCTACGAGCAGTACTTC. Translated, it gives CASSYSPPGRVYEQYF.

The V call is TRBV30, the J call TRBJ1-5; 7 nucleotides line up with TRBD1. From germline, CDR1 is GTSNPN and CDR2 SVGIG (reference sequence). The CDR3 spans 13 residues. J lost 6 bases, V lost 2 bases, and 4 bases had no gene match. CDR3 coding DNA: TGTGCCTGGAGTCAGACAGGGACTCAGCCCCAGCATTTT. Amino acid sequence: CAWSQTGTQPQHF.

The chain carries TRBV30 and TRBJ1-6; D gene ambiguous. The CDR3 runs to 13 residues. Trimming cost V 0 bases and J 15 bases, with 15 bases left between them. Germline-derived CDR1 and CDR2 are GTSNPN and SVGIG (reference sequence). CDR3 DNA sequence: TGTGCCTGGAGTGTACCCCCAGACGTGGACCTCCACTTT. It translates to CAWSVPPDVDLHF.

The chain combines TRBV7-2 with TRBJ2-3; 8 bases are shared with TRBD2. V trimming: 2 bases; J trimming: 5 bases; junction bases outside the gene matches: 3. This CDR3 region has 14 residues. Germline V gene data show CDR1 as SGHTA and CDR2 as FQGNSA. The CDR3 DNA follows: TGTGCCAGCAGCTTACTAGCGGGCATAGATACGCAGTATTTT. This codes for CASSLLAGIDTQYF. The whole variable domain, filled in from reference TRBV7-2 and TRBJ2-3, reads GAGVSQSPSNKVTEKGKDVELRCDPISGHTALYWYRQSLGQGLEFLIYFQGNSAPDKSGLPSDRFSAERTGGSVSTLTIQRTQQEDSAVYLCASSLLAGIDTQYFGPGTRLTVL.

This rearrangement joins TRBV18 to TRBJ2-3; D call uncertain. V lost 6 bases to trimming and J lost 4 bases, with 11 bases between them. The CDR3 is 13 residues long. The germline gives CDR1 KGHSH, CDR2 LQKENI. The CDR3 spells CASSSNSADTQYF. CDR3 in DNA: TGTGCCAGCTCGTCAAATAGTGCAGATACGCAGTATTTT.

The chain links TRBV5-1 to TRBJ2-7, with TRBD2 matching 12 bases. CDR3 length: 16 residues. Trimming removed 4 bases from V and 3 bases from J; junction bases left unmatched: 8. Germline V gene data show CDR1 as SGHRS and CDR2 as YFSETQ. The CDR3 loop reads CASSVGGLAGNYEQYF. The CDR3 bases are TGCGCCAGCAGCGTGGGGGGACTAGCGGGTAACTACGAGCAGTACTTC.

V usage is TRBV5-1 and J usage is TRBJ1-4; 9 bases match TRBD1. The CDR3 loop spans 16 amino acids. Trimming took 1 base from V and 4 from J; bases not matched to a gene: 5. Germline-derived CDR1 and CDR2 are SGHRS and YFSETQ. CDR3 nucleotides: TGCGCCAGCAGCTTGAATCTGGACAGGGGTAATGAAAAACTGTTTTTT. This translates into CASSLNLDRGNEKLFF.

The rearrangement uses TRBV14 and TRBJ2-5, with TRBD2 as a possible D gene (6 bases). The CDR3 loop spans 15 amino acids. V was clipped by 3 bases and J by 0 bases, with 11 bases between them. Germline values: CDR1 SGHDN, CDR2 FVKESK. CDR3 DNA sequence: TGTGCCAGCAGCCAGATTAGCGGAAACCAAGAGACCCAGTACTTC. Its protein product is CASSQISGNQETQYF.

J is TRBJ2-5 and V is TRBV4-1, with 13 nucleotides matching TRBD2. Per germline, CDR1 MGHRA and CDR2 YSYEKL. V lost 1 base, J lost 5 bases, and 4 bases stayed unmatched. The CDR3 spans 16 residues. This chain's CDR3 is CASSQGTSGRGETQYF. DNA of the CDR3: TGCGCCAGCAGCCAAGGGACTAGCGGGAGAGGGGAGACCCAGTACTTC.

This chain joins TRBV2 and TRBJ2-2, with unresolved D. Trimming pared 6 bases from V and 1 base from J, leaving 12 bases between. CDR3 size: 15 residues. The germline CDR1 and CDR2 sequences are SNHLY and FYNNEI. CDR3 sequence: CASSPSRMNTGELFF. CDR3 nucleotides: TGTGCCAGCAGCCCCTCGAGAATGAACACCGGGGAGCTGTTTTTT.

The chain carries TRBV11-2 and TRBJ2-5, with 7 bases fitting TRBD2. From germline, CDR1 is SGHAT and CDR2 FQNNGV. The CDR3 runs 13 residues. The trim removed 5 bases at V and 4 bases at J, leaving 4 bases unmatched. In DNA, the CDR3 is TGTGCCAGCAGCCCCGGACTAGGAGAGACCCAGTACTTC. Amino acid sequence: CASSPGLGETQYF.

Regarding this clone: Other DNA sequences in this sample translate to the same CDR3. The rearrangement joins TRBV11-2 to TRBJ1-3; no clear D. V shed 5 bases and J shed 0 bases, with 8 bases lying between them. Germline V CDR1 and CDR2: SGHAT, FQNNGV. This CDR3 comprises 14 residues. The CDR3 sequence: CASSPGSSGNTIYF. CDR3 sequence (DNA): TGTGCCAGCAGCCCGGGAAGCTCTGGAAACACCATATATTTT.

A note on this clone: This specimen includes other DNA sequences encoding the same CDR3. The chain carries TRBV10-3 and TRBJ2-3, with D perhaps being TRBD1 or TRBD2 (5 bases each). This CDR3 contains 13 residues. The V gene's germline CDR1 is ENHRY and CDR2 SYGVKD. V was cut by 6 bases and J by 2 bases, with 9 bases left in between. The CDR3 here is CAIRPGPTDTQYF. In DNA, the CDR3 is TGTGCCATCAGGCCGGGACCCACAGATACGCAGTATTTT.

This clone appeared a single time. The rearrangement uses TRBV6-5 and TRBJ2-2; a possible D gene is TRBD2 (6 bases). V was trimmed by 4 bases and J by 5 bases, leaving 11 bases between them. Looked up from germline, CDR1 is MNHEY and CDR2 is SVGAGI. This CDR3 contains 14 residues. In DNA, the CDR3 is TGTGCCAGCAGTTCGGTGAGCGGGACCGGGGAGCTGTTTTTT. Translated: CASSSVSGTGELFF.

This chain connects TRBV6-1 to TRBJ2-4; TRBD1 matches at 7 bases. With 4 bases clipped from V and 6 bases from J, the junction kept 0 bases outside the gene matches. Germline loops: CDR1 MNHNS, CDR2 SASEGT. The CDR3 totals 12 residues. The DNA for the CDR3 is TGTGCCAGCAGTGGGGACAGAAACATTCAGTACTTC. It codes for CASSGDRNIQYF.

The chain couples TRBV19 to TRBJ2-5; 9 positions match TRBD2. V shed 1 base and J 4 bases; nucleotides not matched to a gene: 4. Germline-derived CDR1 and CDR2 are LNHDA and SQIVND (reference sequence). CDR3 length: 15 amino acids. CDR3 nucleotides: TGTGCCAGTAGTATAGCTTCTAGCGGGGCAGAGACCCAGTACTTC. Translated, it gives CASSIASSGAETQYF.

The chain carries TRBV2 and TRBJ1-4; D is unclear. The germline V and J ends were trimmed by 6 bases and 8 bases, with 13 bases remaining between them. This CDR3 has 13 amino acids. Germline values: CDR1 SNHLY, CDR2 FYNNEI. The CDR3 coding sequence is TGTGCCAGCAGAGGTAGCGAACCCGAAAAACTGTTTTTT. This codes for CASRGSEPEKLFF.